This TCR beta chain was identified in a study of spatial heterogeneity in lung cancer. Study-wide background: Alpha-chain sequences were detected in numbers that were consistently lower than beta-chain sequences. General study findings and limits: Compared with follow-up, resection was when ubiquitous expanded tumor TCRs appeared in blood more.

CDR3 length: 14 residues. Trimming cost V 5 bases and J 0 bases; bases outside gene matches: 0. Time point specified: sample taken at primary tumor resection. Tumor, nontumor lung or frozen PBMC supplied whole RNA that was sequenced unsorted. The donor population consisted of some 72 patients with untreated, early-stage non-small cell lung cancer. This clonotype was counted only a few times. Its antigen is not known. TCR cDNA molecules each carried a unique molecular identifier. TCRdb fed the 5' RACE reads into MiXCR, producing one record per CDR3 protein. The table includes about 50,000 distinct CDR3 sequences, 7.6% detected once.

The chain links TRBV12-3 or TRBV12-4 to TRBJ1-5; 8 bases match TRBD1. This clonotype was sampled from a female donor with early-stage non-small cell lung cancer. The input for sequencing was PBMCs, taken at surgery. This chain's CDR3 is CASSGQGSNQPQHF. The CDR3 DNA reads as TGTGCCAGCAGTGGACAGGGTAGCAATCAGCCCCAGCATTTT.